This T cell receptor (beta chain) was retrieved from a study of response to subunit inactivated influenza vaccine. TCRdb analysed the RT-PCR reads with MiXCR anew, one entry per CDR3 protein. The top ten hold around 12% of the sample, which has 160,000 or so distinct CDR3 sequences, about 11% seen once. Germline V gene data show CDR1 as MNHEY and CDR2 as SVGEGT. This CDR3 contains 17 residues. V trimming: 0 bases; J trimming: 8 bases; junction bases outside the gene matches: 6. This clonotype was seen a few times. The chain has TRBV6-2 or TRBV6-3 and TRBJ2-4; TRBD2 matches 14 bases. Source: non-naive T cells sorted from PBMCs, taken around seven weeks after vaccination. The sequence was collected from a man in his forties or fifties who received an inactivated influenza vaccine. CDR3 sequence reads: CASSYSTSGRARDIQYF. CDR3 bases: TGTGCCAGCAGTTACTCGACTAGCGGGAGGGCCAGGGACATTCAGTACTTC.